Listed below are T cell receptor beta chains from one sample, sequenced in a study of memory CD8 T cells in hepatitis C reinfection. TCRdb keeps only in-frame clones here, not all; method: immunoSEQ multiplex PCR. The profile shows over 50,000 clones, roughly 91% of them singletons. The sequencing input was naive CD8+ T cells sorted from blood. Source of these receptors: a man aged 18 to 29 with hepatitis C virus infection. The CDR3 runs from the conserved cysteine through the conserved F or W. A D gene is named only where the DNA matches it firmly. Clone size is stated in some rows and not others, as once, few, many or a class when expanded.

CDR3nt: TGCAGCGCCGCAACAGCGGAGAACTATGGCTACACCTTC
CDR3aa: CSAATAENYGYTF
d_gene: -
j_gene: TRBJ1-2
v_gene: TRBV29-1
len: 13
abundance: -

CDR3nt: TGCAGCGTTTCCCCGGGACTTACGTTCGATGAGCAGTTCTTC
CDR3aa: CSVSPGLTFDEQFF
d_gene: -
j_gene: TRBJ2-1
v_gene: TRBV29-1
len: 14
abundance: -

CDR3nt: TGTGCCAGCAGCTTGGGTGACTCCTATAGAGAGACCCAGTACTTC
CDR3aa: CASSLGDSYRETQYF
d_gene: -
j_gene: TRBJ2-5
v_gene: TRBV11-1
len: 15
abundance: -

CDR3nt: TGTGCCAGCAGTGATCTCCTGACAGGCTTACTACCTCAGCCCCAGCATTTT
CDR3aa: CASSDLLTGLLPQPQHF
d_gene: -
j_gene: TRBJ1-5
v_gene: TRBV25-1
len: 17
abundance: -

CDR3nt: TGTGCCAGCAGCTCCCCCAGGGCGTCCTTGAGTGGGGATGAGCAGTTCTTC
CDR3aa: CASSSPRASLSGDEQFF
d_gene: -
j_gene: TRBJ2-1
v_gene: TRBV5-8
len: 17
abundance: once

CDR3nt: TGCGCCAGCAGCCTCGGGGAGGGGACGTTTCAGCCCCAGCATTTT
CDR3aa: CASSLGEGTFQPQHF
d_gene: -
j_gene: TRBJ1-5
v_gene: TRBV4-1
len: 15
abundance: few

CDR3nt: TGTGCCAGCAGTCAGAGGGCAGGCCCGAACACTGAAGCTTTCTTT
CDR3aa: CASSQRAGPNTEAFF
d_gene: -
j_gene: TRBJ1-1
v_gene: TRBV6-5
len: 15
abundance: -

CDR3nt: TGTGCCAGCAGTTTGGTACAGCAAACTAACACTGAAGCTTTCTTT
CDR3aa: CASSLVQQTNTEAFF
d_gene: -
j_gene: TRBJ1-1
v_gene: TRBV28
len: 15
abundance: -

CDR3nt: TGTGCCAGCAGCTCCCGGACAGGGTCCTACGAGCAGTACTTC
CDR3aa: CASSSRTGSYEQYF
d_gene: TRBD1
j_gene: TRBJ2-7
v_gene: TRBV7-9
len: 14
abundance: -

CDR3nt: TGCGCCAGCAGCTTGGGGGCAGAAGAAGAGACCCAGTACTTC
CDR3aa: CASSLGAEEETQYF
d_gene: -
j_gene: TRBJ2-5
v_gene: TRBV5-1
len: 14
abundance: -

CDR3nt: TGTGCCAGCAGCCCCCTCGGACAGGGGGCCACTGAAGCTTTCTTT
CDR3aa: CASSPLGQGATEAFF
d_gene: TRBD1
j_gene: TRBJ1-1
v_gene: TRBV5-6
len: 15
abundance: -

CDR3nt: TGTGCCAGCAGCTTGGGACCACAGGGGGAAGCTAACTATGGCTACACCTTC
CDR3aa: CASSLGPQGEANYGYTF
d_gene: TRBD1
j_gene: TRBJ1-2
v_gene: TRBV7-9
len: 17
abundance: -

CDR3nt: TGTGCCAGCAGCGAACTAGCGTCCGATACGCAGTATTTT
CDR3aa: CASSELASDTQYF
d_gene: TRBD2
j_gene: TRBJ2-3
v_gene: TRBV9
len: 13
abundance: -

CDR3nt: TGCGCCAGCAGCCAAGACGGGAGCTCTGGAAACACCATATATTTT
CDR3aa: CASSQDGSSGNTIYF
d_gene: -
j_gene: TRBJ1-3
v_gene: TRBV4-3
len: 15
abundance: once

CDR3nt: TGTGCCAGCGGGGGACTAGCGGGGGCACAAGAGACCCAGTACTTC
CDR3aa: CASGGLAGAQETQYF
d_gene: TRBD2
j_gene: TRBJ2-5
v_gene: TRBV2
len: 15
abundance: -

CDR3nt: TGTGCCAGCAGTGAAGTTGGGACAGGTAGCTCTGGGGCCAACGTCCTGACTTTC
CDR3aa: CASSEVGTGSSGANVLTF
d_gene: TRBD1
j_gene: TRBJ2-6
v_gene: TRBV2
len: 18
abundance: -

CDR3nt: TGCGCCAGCAGCCAAGATCATTCGGGACAGGGAGACAATGAGCAGTTCTTC
CDR3aa: CASSQDHSGQGDNEQFF
d_gene: TRBD1
j_gene: TRBJ2-1
v_gene: TRBV4-1
len: 17
abundance: -

CDR3nt: TGTGCCAGCAGCCTGGGTGGGGGCGCAGGGACTGAAGCTTTCTTT
CDR3aa: CASSLGGGAGTEAFF
d_gene: -
j_gene: TRBJ1-1
v_gene: TRBV6-5
len: 15
abundance: few

CDR3nt: TGTGCCAGAAACAGGAACTGGGACACTGAAGCTTTCTTT
CDR3aa: CARNRNWDTEAFF
d_gene: -
j_gene: TRBJ1-1
v_gene: TRBV11-2
len: 13
abundance: -

CDR3nt: TGCAGCGTGATACCCCGCTCTCGGGGGACTGAAGCTTTCTTT
CDR3aa: CSVIPRSRGTEAFF
d_gene: -
j_gene: TRBJ1-1
v_gene: TRBV29-1
len: 14
abundance: -

CDR3nt: TGCAGCGCTCAAATGGGGGGATCTGAAGCTTTCTTT
CDR3aa: CSAQMGGSEAFF
d_gene: -
j_gene: TRBJ1-1
v_gene: TRBV29-1
len: 12
abundance: -

CDR3nt: TGTGCCAGCAGCGGGCCGGGACTAGCGGATTACAATGAGCAGTTCTTC
CDR3aa: CASSGPGLADYNEQFF
d_gene: TRBD2
j_gene: TRBJ2-1
v_gene: TRBV5-6
len: 16
abundance: -

CDR3nt: TGTGCCAGCAGCCCAGAGGGTTTAGTAACAGATACGCAGTATTTT
CDR3aa: CASSPEGLVTDTQYF
d_gene: -
j_gene: TRBJ2-3
v_gene: TRBV7-9
len: 15
abundance: -

CDR3nt: TGTGCCAGTACTTGGCAGGGGATGGGACAGCCCCAGCATTTT
CDR3aa: CASTWQGMGQPQHF
d_gene: -
j_gene: TRBJ1-5
v_gene: TRBV19
len: 14
abundance: -

CDR3nt: TGTGCCAGCAGTAGACAGGGGATAAGGACAGATACGCAGTATTTT
CDR3aa: CASSRQGIRTDTQYF
d_gene: TRBD1
j_gene: TRBJ2-3
v_gene: TRBV2
len: 15
abundance: -

CDR3nt: TGTGCCAGCAGCCTTTCGGGGGGCATTCAGCCCCAGCATTTT
CDR3aa: CASSLSGGIQPQHF
d_gene: -
j_gene: TRBJ1-5
v_gene: TRBV7-9
len: 14
abundance: -

CDR3nt: TGTGCCAGCAGCTTGAGCGGACAGAGCAATCAGCCCCAGCATTTT
CDR3aa: CASSLSGQSNQPQHF
d_gene: -
j_gene: TRBJ1-5
v_gene: TRBV6-1
len: 15
abundance: -

CDR3nt: TGCGCCAGTCGGGGGGAGAACACTGAAGCTTTCTTT
CDR3aa: CASRGENTEAFF
d_gene: -
j_gene: TRBJ1-1
v_gene: TRBV5-1
len: 12
abundance: -

CDR3nt: TGTGCCAGCAGTGAAGGCGCCGGGACAAAAAATCAGCCCCAGCATTTT
CDR3aa: CASSEGAGTKNQPQHF
d_gene: -
j_gene: TRBJ1-5
v_gene: TRBV6-1
len: 16
abundance: -

CDR3nt: TGTGCCAGCAGCTCCGGACAGGGAGGGAGATATGGCTACACCTTC
CDR3aa: CASSSGQGGRYGYTF
d_gene: TRBD1
j_gene: TRBJ1-2
v_gene: TRBV11-2
len: 15
abundance: -

CDR3nt: TGTGCCAGCAGTTACGGGGGCGACCTAGCTCCCCCCCCCATATTC
CDR3aa: CASSYGGDLAPPPIF
d_gene: -
j_gene: TRBJ2-7
v_gene: TRBV6-5
len: 15
abundance: -

CDR3nt: TGTGCCAGCAGCTTATTCATGGCTAGCGGGACGATTTACAATGAGCAGTTCTTC
CDR3aa: CASSLFMASGTIYNEQFF
d_gene: TRBD2
j_gene: TRBJ2-1
v_gene: TRBV7-9
len: 18
abundance: -

CDR3nt: TGTGCCTGGAGTGTGGGGACTACCCCCACAGATACGCAGTATTTT
CDR3aa: CAWSVGTTPTDTQYF
d_gene: TRBD2
j_gene: TRBJ2-3
v_gene: TRBV30
len: 15
abundance: -

CDR3nt: TGTGCCAGCAGCTTAGCCGCCGGGACTGACCAAGAGACCCAGTACTTC
CDR3aa: CASSLAAGTDQETQYF
d_gene: -
j_gene: TRBJ2-5
v_gene: TRBV11-2
len: 16
abundance: -

CDR3nt: TGTGCCAGCAGTTACTCGGGGGGGCGGGGCCCTGAAGCTTTCTTT
CDR3aa: CASSYSGGRGPEAFF
d_gene: -
j_gene: TRBJ1-1
v_gene: TRBV6-5
len: 15
abundance: few

CDR3nt: TGTGCCACCAGCGCAGCACCCAGGGTCGTAAACTCCTACGAGCAGTACTTC
CDR3aa: CATSAAPRVVNSYEQYF
d_gene: -
j_gene: TRBJ2-7
v_gene: TRBV15
len: 17
abundance: -

CDR3nt: TGTGCCAGCAGCTCGAATCAGCCCCAGCATTTT
CDR3aa: CASSSNQPQHF
d_gene: -
j_gene: TRBJ1-5
v_gene: TRBV6-5
len: 11
abundance: -

CDR3nt: TGTGCCAGCAGTTTCCTGGACAGGGGGAAAGGCTACACCTTC
CDR3aa: CASSFLDRGKGYTF
d_gene: TRBD1
j_gene: TRBJ1-2
v_gene: TRBV27
len: 14
abundance: -

CDR3nt: TGCAGCGTTCGCCCGGCTGGGCTAGCGGGGGGACTTAACACGGATACGCAGTATTTT
CDR3aa: CSVRPAGLAGGLNTDTQYF
d_gene: TRBD2
j_gene: TRBJ2-3
v_gene: TRBV29-1
len: 19
abundance: -

CDR3nt: TGTGCCAGCAGCTTAGGAGAGCAGCGCCTAAGCTCCTACAATGAGCAGTTCTTC
CDR3aa: CASSLGEQRLSSYNEQFF
d_gene: -
j_gene: TRBJ2-1
v_gene: TRBV13
len: 18
abundance: -

CDR3nt: TGTGCCAGCAGTCCCTCCGACAGGGGCGGCTACACCTTC
CDR3aa: CASSPSDRGGYTF
d_gene: TRBD1
j_gene: TRBJ1-2
v_gene: TRBV27
len: 13
abundance: -

CDR3nt: TGTGCCAGTAGTATAAGGTCGGACAGTTCCTACGAGCAGTACTTC
CDR3aa: CASSIRSDSSYEQYF
d_gene: -
j_gene: TRBJ2-7
v_gene: TRBV19
len: 15
abundance: once

CDR3nt: TGTGCCAGCTCACGTATCCCCTTAACAGGGTCGGGCAATCAGCCCCAGCATTTT
CDR3aa: CASSRIPLTGSGNQPQHF
d_gene: -
j_gene: TRBJ1-5
v_gene: TRBV18
len: 18
abundance: -

CDR3nt: TGTGCCAGTCGAATTATGGGCAGGGGTGTAGCTGAAGCTTTCTTT
CDR3aa: CASRIMGRGVAEAFF
d_gene: -
j_gene: TRBJ1-1
v_gene: TRBV19
len: 15
abundance: -

CDR3nt: TGCGCCAGCAGTCACCGCCGACAATCCTACGAGCAGTACTTC
CDR3aa: CASSHRRQSYEQYF
d_gene: -
j_gene: TRBJ2-7
v_gene: TRBV23-1
len: 14
abundance: -

CDR3nt: TGTGCCAGCAGCTTTTTTGGGACAGGGGGCGTCGAGGAGACCCAGTACTTC
CDR3aa: CASSFFGTGGVEETQYF
d_gene: TRBD1
j_gene: TRBJ2-5
v_gene: TRBV7-9
len: 17
abundance: -

CDR3nt: TGTGCCAGCAGCTCCCAGGCAGGGGAGACAGATACGCAGTATTTT
CDR3aa: CASSSQAGETDTQYF
d_gene: -
j_gene: TRBJ2-3
v_gene: TRBV2
len: 15
abundance: -

CDR3nt: TGTGCCAGTAGCCCGGGACAGGGATTCGATGAGCAGTTCTTC
CDR3aa: CASSPGQGFDEQFF
d_gene: TRBD1
j_gene: TRBJ2-1
v_gene: TRBV19
len: 14
abundance: once

CDR3nt: TGCAGCGTTGAAGATCAAGGGAGGGGATTACGGTATGGCTACACCTTC
CDR3aa: CSVEDQGRGLRYGYTF
d_gene: -
j_gene: TRBJ1-2
v_gene: TRBV29-1
len: 16
abundance: -